The 23 T cell receptor beta chains presented below share a single source sample, sequenced in a study of cytomegalovirus exposure and HLA in healthy donors. The PCR was carried out with 60 Vbeta primers and 13 Jbeta primers. Sequencing was performed with immunoSEQ multiplex PCR; in TCRdb, only in-frame clones are kept and a portion is missing. The repertoire holds just under 95,000 clones, with roughly 80% as singletons. Input material: PBMCs. The receptors here all came from a man aged 50-60 years in good health and CMV-seropositive.

This clone was counted only a few times. The CDR3 here is CASSLGGGAGNEQFF. Written as DNA, the CDR3 is TGCGCCAGCAGCTTGGGAGGGGGGGCAGGAAATGAGCAGTTCTTC. The chain uses TRBV5-1 and TRBJ2-1, with D tentatively TRBD2 (7 bases). Between the trimmed V and J ends, which lost 0 bases and 7 bases, there was a span of 14 bases. CDR1 and CDR2 (germline): SGHRS, YFSETQ. This CDR3 spans 15 amino acids.

This clone showed up just a few times. This chain connects TRBV28 to TRBJ1-4; 8 bases agree with TRBD1. Trimming cost V 4 bases and J 6 bases; bases outside gene matches: 4. The germline V gene encodes CDR1 MDHEN and CDR2 SYDVKM. The CDR3 spans 14 residues. The CDR3 here is CASSWPTGDEKLFF. In nucleotides, the CDR3 is TGTGCCAGCAGTTGGCCGACAGGGGATGAAAAACTGTTTTTT.

The chain is built from TRBV4-3 and TRBJ2-1, with 8 positions matching TRBD2. J gave up 6 bases and V 0 bases, and 7 bases lay outside the gene matches. Germline CDR1 and CDR2: LGHNA and YSLEER. The CDR3 extends over 16 amino acids. The chain's CDR3 is CASSQDLGLAVNEQFF. CDR3 nucleotides: TGCGCCAGCAGCCAAGATCTTGGACTAGCAGTCAATGAGCAGTTCTTC.

This chain connects TRBV6-5 to TRBJ1-2; 7 bases match TRBD1. The V gene's germline CDR1 is MNHEY and CDR2 SVGAGI. The CDR3 runs 15 residues. The trim removed 6 bases at V and 1 base at J, leaving 8 bases unmatched. The CDR3 sequence: CASRRGQSHNYGYTF. The DNA for the CDR3 is TGTGCCAGCAGGAGGGGACAGTCCCATAACTATGGCTACACCTTC.

V gene TRBV11-1 combines with J gene TRBJ2-1; TRBD1 agrees at 9 bases. This CDR3 comprises 18 residues. CDR1 and CDR2 from the germline V gene are SGHAT and FQDESV (reference sequence). J lost 0 bases, V lost 5 bases, and 11 bases had no gene match. CDR3 residues: CASSNFPGQGSSYNEQFF. In nucleotides, the CDR3 is TGTGCCAGCAGCAACTTCCCGGGACAGGGAAGCTCCTACAATGAGCAGTTCTTC.

This clone appeared once. CDR3 sequence reads: CAHMAGGGYEQYF. DNA for the CDR3: TGTGCACATATGGCGGGGGGTGGGTACGAGCAGTACTTC. The chain has TRBV6-1 and TRBJ2-7; the match to TRBD2 covers 8 bases. Germline V gene sequence: CDR1 MNHNS, CDR2 SASEGT. The CDR3 consists of 13 residues.

This rearrangement joins TRBV5-1 to TRBJ2-2; TRBD2 matches at 8 bases. The J segment lost 1 base and the V segment lost 4 bases, leaving 6 bases of the junction unmatched. The CDR3 runs to 16 residues. Germline V gives CDR1 SGHRS, CDR2 YFSETQ. CDR3 nucleotides: TGCGCCAGCAGCCCTTTAGCGGGGCTGAACACCGGGGAGCTGTTTTTT. It codes for CASSPLAGLNTGELFF. Based on the CDR3 plus reference TRBV5-1 and TRBJ2-2, the full variable domain is KAGVTQTPRYLIKTRGQQVTLSCSPISGHRSVSWYQQTPGQGLQFLFEYFSETQRNKGNFPGRFSGRQFSNSRSEMNVSTLELGDSALYLCASSPLAGLNTGELFFGEGSRLTVL.

V is TRBV5-4 and J is TRBJ2-2; TRBD2 matches 8 bases. CDR3 length equals 15 residues. Trimming cost V 0 bases and J 6 bases; bases outside gene matches: 4. Germline V lookup: CDR1 SGHNT, CDR2 YYREEE (reference sequence). The CDR3 DNA follows: TGTGCCAGCAGCTTGGTCGCGGGGGGTTCCGGGGAGCTGTTTTTT. Translation gives CASSLVAGGSGELFF.

This clone was recorded once. The chain couples TRBV28 to TRBJ1-5, with 8 bases lining up with TRBD1. This CDR3 has 16 amino acids. The germline V gene has CDR1 MDHEN and CDR2 SYDVKM. V lost 4 bases and J lost 5; bases outside the gene matches: 10. Here the CDR3 reads CASSSLGPGGHQPQHF. CDR3 DNA sequence: TGTGCCAGCAGTTCCCTAGGCCCAGGGGGCCATCAGCCCCAGCATTTT.

V and J are TRBV6-5 and TRBJ2-1, with a weak D call TRBD2 (6 bases). The CDR3 extends over 12 amino acids. The V end was cut by 11 bases, the J end by 5 bases, with 13 bases between. Germline values: CDR1 MNHEY, CDR2 SVGAGI. The CDR3 is CAAGRSHNEQFF. CDR3 sequence (DNA): TGTGCCGCGGGGAGATCGCACAATGAGCAGTTCTTC.

This clone was seen only once. The rearrangement uses TRBV7-8 and TRBJ2-2, with unresolved D. Trimming pared 5 bases from V and 2 bases from J, leaving 18 bases between. This CDR3 contains 17 residues. CDR1 and CDR2 from the germline V gene are SGHVS and FQNEAQ. The DNA of the CDR3 is TGTGCCAGCAGCCCGGCGTGGGCAGGTCCCAACACCGGGGAGCTGTTTTTT. This translates into CASSPAWAGPNTGELFF.

The chain carries TRBV4-1 and TRBJ2-5, with TRBD1 matching 8 bases. This CDR3 contains 16 residues. V lost 3 bases to trimming and J lost 2 bases; unmatched junction nucleotides: 8. CDR1 is MGHRA and CDR2 is YSYEKL in the germline V gene. This CDR3 reads CASSQTTGVGQETQYF. The CDR3 bases are TGCGCCAGCAGCCAGACGACAGGGGTTGGGCAAGAGACCCAGTACTTC.

This chain connects TRBV7-9 to TRBJ1-1; D is ambiguous. Trimming left V 5 bases short and J 4 bases short, with 11 bases between. The CDR3 loop spans 13 amino acids. CDR1 and CDR2 from the germline V gene are SEHNR and FQNEAQ (reference sequence). The CDR3 reads CASSVGSGTEAFF. The CDR3 DNA reads as TGTGCCAGCAGCGTCGGATCAGGCACTGAAGCTTTCTTT. The full variable domain, its missing parts supplied by reference TRBV7-9 and TRBJ1-1, is DTGVSQNPRHKITKRGQNVTFRCDPISEHNRLYWYRQTLGQGPEFLTYFQNEAQLEKSRLLSDRFSAERPKGSFSTLEIQRTEQGDSAMYLCASSVGSGTEAFFGQGTRLTVV.

This rearrangement joins TRBV29-1 to TRBJ1-1; TRBD1 might be the D (5 bases). V was cut by 6 bases and J by 0 bases, with 17 bases left in between. CDR1 and CDR2 from the germline V gene are SQVTM and ANQGSEA. The CDR3 runs to 15 residues. The CDR3 bases are TGCAGCGTGCGAGGTCGACAGTCTTTGAACACTGAAGCTTTCTTT. This translates into CSVRGRQSLNTEAFF.

The rearrangement joins TRBV10-3 to TRBJ2-7, with a weak D call TRBD2 (6 bases). This CDR3 is built from 12 residues. V lost 8 bases and J lost 4, with 12 bases in between. Germline assignment: CDR1 ENHRY and CDR2 SYGVKD. CDR3 nucleotide sequence: TGTGCCATCGGGGGGAATGCGTACGAGCAGTACTTC. It specifies CAIGGNAYEQYF.

The chain employs TRBV27 and TRBJ2-7; 10 bases map to TRBD1. The J segment lost 7 bases and the V segment lost 6 bases, leaving 6 bases of the junction unmatched. The CDR3 sequence is 13 residues long. Looked up from germline, CDR1 is MNHEY and CDR2 is SMNVEV (reference sequence). The CDR3: CASSPDRGREQYF. CDR3 nucleotide sequence: TGTGCCAGCAGCCCGGACAGGGGGAGAGAGCAGTACTTC.

The chain has TRBV5-1 and TRBJ2-2; 10 bases map to TRBD2. With 3 bases clipped from V and 4 bases from J, the junction kept 15 bases outside the gene matches. The CDR3 runs 19 residues. Germline CDR1 reads SGHRS; CDR2 reads YFSETQ. The CDR3 loop is CASSYGSLQRGGSTGELFF. Here the CDR3 DNA reads TGCGCCAGCAGCTACGGGAGTCTCCAGCGGGGGGGGAGCACCGGGGAGCTGTTTTTT.

This clone was counted a few times. V and J are TRBV5-6 and TRBJ2-2; D unresolved. The V gene's germline CDR1 is SGHDT and CDR2 YYEEEE. The CDR3 has 15 amino acids. Trimming removed 1 base at V and 2 bases at J, with 9 bases between. The CDR3 region has the DNA TGTGCCAGCAGCTTGATACAGAAAAACACCGGGGAGCTGTTTTTT. Translation: CASSLIQKNTGELFF.

The genes are TRBV5-4 and TRBJ1-2; perhaps TRBD1 as D (6 bases). This CDR3 comprises 14 residues. CDR1 and CDR2 (germline): SGHNT, YYREEE (reference sequence). Trimming stripped 4 bases from V and 4 bases from J, with 14 bases between. The CDR3 spells CASSPRGAGYGYTF. CDR3 coding DNA: TGTGCCAGCAGCCCTCGGGGGGCCGGCTATGGCTACACCTTC.

CDR3 nucleotides: TGTGCCTGGAGCTTGGCTCTGGGGGGCGAGCAGTACTTC. This encodes CAWSLALGGEQYF. V gene TRBV30 combines with J gene TRBJ2-7, with D perhaps matching TRBD2 (6 bases). V shed 3 bases and J shed 6 bases, with 15 bases lying between them. CDR3 length equals 13 residues. From germline, CDR1 is GTSNPN and CDR2 SVGIG (reference sequence).

This clone has more than one count but fewer than ten. The chain recombines TRBV4-2 with TRBJ1-2; no firm D call. CDR3 size: 16 residues. Germline V gene sequence: CDR1 LGHNA, CDR2 YNFKEQ. Between the trimmed V and J ends, which lost 6 bases and 1 base, there was a span of 18 bases. The DNA of the CDR3 is TGTGCCAGCAGTCCCAACCGTGGGCACCTTAACTATGGCTACACCTTC. This gives the protein CASSPNRGHLNYGYTF.

The DNA of the CDR3 is TGTGCCAGCAGCGTCGACAGGGGGCTAGGGGAAAAACTGTTTTTT. Its protein is CASSVDRGLGEKLFF. The chain is built from TRBV7-8 and TRBJ1-4; 10 nucleotides match TRBD1. V shed 5 bases and J 8 bases; nucleotides not matched to a gene: 8. Germline loops: CDR1 SGHVS, CDR2 FQNEAQ. The CDR3 extends over 15 amino acids.

The chain carries TRBV20-1 and TRBJ1-1; D is uncertain. The V gene lost 0 bases and the J gene lost 11 bases, with 10 bases spanning the gap. In germline, CDR1 is DFQATT, CDR2 SNEGSKA (reference sequence). The CDR3 runs 11 residues. The CDR3 nucleotides are TGCAGTGCTAGAGATTACACGGGGGCTTTCTTT. Translating gives CSARDYTGAFF.